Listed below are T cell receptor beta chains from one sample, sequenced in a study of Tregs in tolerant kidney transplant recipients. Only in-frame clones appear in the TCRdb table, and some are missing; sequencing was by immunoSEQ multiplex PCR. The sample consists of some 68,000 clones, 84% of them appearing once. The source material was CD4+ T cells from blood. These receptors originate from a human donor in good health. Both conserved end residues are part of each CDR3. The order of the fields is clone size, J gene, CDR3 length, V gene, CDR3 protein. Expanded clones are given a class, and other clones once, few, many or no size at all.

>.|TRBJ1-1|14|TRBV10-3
CAISETGKGTEAFF
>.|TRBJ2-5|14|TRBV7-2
CASGKGSLGETQYF
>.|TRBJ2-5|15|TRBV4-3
CASTPEGTSRETQYF
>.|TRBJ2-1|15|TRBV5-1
CASSLMTGESAEQFF
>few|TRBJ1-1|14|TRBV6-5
CASSGLRTSTEAFF
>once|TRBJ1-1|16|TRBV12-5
CASGIPRLDRRTEAFF
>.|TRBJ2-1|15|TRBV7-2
CASSLRGPSYNEQFF
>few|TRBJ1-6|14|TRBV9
CASSSQGGNSPLHF
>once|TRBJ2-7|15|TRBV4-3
CASSQDSSDLYEQYF
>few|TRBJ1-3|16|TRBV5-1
CASSLGQALSGNTIYF
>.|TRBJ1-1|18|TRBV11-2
CASSLNWRGRPGRTEAFF
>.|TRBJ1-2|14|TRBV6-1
CASSEGLLNYGYTF
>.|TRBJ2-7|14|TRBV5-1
CASSLDGQAGEQYF
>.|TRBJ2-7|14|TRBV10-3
CAISIREGIYEQYF
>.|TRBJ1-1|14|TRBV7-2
CASSLGGQVTEAFF
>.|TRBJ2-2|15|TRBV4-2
CASSQSAGVPGELFF
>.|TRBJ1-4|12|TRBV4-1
CASSQVNEKLFF
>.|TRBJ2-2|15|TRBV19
CASSMLAVNTGELFF
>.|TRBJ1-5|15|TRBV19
CASSIREGSGQPQHF
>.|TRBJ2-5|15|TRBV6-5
CASRKFGGAQETQYF
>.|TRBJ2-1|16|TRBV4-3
CASSHRGLAGGSEQFF
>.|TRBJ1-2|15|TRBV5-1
CASSLPTGGGSGYTF
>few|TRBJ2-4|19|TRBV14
CASSALPAGPLIAKNIQYF
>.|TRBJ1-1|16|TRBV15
CATSRDPGSMNTEAFF
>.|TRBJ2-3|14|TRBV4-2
CASSRNRGEDTQYF
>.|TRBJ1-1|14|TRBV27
CASSLSGTRIGAFF
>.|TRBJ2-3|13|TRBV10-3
CATLAGETDTQYF
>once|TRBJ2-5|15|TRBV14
CASSQRLAGNKTQYF
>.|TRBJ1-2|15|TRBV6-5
CASSSNGQGNYGYTF
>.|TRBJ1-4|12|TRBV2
CASGGLNEKLFF
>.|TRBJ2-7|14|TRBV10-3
CAISESERFYEQYF
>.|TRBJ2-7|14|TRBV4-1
CASSQDGGAYEQYF
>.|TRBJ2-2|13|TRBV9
CASSVVGSGELFF
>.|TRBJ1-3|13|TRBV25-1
CASSPRSGNTIYF
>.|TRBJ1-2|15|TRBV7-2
CASSFSKGANYGYTF
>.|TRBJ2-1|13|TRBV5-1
CASTTRVGGEQFF
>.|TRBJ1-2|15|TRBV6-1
CASIALSTGDYGYTF
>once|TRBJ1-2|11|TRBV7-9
CASSPGTRETF
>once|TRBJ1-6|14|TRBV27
CASSFRVHNSPLHF
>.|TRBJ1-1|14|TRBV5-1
CASSLENEGTEAFF
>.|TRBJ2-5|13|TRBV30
CAWSRDRQETQYF
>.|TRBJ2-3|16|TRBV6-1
CASSDRDRGPGDTQYF
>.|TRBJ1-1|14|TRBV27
CASSSPQRNTEAFF
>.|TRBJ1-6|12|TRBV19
CASSNGDSPLHF
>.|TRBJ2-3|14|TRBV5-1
CASSLGGGTDTQYF
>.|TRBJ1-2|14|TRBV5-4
CASSRVDRFYGYTF
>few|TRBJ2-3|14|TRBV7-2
CASTRGFSTDTQYF
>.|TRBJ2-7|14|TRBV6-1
CASSGQGASYEQYF
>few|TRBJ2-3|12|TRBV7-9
CASSLDSDTQYF
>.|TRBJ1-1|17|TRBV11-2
CASSYTRTGGFNTEAFF
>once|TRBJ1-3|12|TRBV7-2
CASSSPGNTIYF